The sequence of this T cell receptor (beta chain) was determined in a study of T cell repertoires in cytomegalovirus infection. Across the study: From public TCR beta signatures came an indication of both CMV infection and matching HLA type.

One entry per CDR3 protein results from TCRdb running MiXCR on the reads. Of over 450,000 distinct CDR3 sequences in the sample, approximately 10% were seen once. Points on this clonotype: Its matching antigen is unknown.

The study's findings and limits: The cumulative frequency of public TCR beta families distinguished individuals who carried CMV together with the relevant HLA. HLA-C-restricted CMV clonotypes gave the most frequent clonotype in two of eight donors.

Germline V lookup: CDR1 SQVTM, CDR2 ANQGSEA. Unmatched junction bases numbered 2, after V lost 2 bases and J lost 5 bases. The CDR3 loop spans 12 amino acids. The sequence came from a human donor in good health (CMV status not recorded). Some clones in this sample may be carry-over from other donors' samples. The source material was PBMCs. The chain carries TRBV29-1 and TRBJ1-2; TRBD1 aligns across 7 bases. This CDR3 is CSVESGGYGYTF. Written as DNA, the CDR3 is TGCAGCGTTGAATCAGGGGGATATGGCTACACCTTC. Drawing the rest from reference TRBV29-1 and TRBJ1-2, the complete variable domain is SAVISQKPSRDICQRGTSLTIQCQVDSQVTMMFWYRQQPGQSLTLIATANQGSEATYESGFVIDKFPISRPNLTFSTLTVSNMSPEDSSIYLCSVESGGYGYTFGSGTRLTVV.